The rows below give T cell receptor beta chains drawn from one sample of a study of T cells in localized non-small cell lung cancer. Profiled with immunoSEQ multiplex PCR; TCRdb holds only in-frame clones, not every one. The sample records some 85,000 clones, roughly 80% being singletons. Sequenced here: PBMCs, sampled before any cancer treatment. The receptors originated from a man aged 35 to 70 with stage II squamous cell lung carcinoma. Each CDR3 is given with its conserved first and last residue. The D gene is left open where the match is weak. Rows may omit the clone size; those that give it use once, few, many or a size class.

TRBJ2-7,TRBV6-6,.,.,CASSYRGRAYEQYF,TGTGCCAGCAGTTACAGAGGCAGGGCTTACGAGCAGTACTTC
TRBJ1-1,TRBV28,.,.,CASSVGVNTEAFF,TGTGCCAGCAGTGTTGGGGTGAACACTGAAGCTTTCTTT
TRBJ1-5,TRBV28,.,.,CASRFGPGSQPQHF,TGTGCCAGCAGATTCGGGCCGGGGAGTCAGCCCCAGCATTTT
TRBJ2-5,TRBV13,.,TRBD2,CASSHGLAGQETQYF,TGTGCCAGCAGCCACGGACTAGCGGGCCAAGAGACCCAGTACTTC
TRBJ2-1,TRBV7-8,once,TRBD1,CASSLWGQGSEQFF,TGTGCCAGCAGCTTATGGGGACAGGGGTCAGAACAGTTCTTC
TRBJ1-4,TRBV5-6,once,.,CASSLVGGGEKLFF,TGTGCCAGCAGCTTGGTTGGGGGAGGTGAAAAACTGTTTTTT
TRBJ2-5,TRBV27,.,TRBD2,CASTAVGSGEETQYF,TGTGCCAGCACCGCAGTGGGTAGCGGGGAAGAGACCCAGTACTTC
TRBJ1-1,TRBV4-3,.,TRBD1,CASSQGQAINTEAFF,TGCGCCAGCAGCCAGGGACAGGCCATTAATACTGAAGCTTTCTTT
TRBJ2-3,TRBV4-1,once,TRBD2,CASSQGMLRRTSGGADTQYF,TGCGCCAGCAGCCAAGGGATGCTAAGACGGACTAGCGGGGGTGCAGATACGCAGTATTTT
TRBJ2-1,TRBV7-9,few,TRBD2,CASSPVTSGGNEQFF,TGTGCCAGCAGCCCGGTGACTAGCGGGGGCAATGAGCAGTTCTTC